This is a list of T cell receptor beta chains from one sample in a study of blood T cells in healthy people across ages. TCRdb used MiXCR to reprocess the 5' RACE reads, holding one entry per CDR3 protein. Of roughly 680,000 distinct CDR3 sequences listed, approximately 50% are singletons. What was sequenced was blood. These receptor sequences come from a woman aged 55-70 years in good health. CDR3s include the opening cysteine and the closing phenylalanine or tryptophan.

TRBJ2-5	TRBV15	CATSAMSRGGETQYF
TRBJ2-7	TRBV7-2	CASSHAGGDRSYEQYF
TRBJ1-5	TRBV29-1	CSVGNTGGSNQPQHF
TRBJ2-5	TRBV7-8	CASSPLTRQQTQYF
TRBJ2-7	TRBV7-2	CASSTLAGGPSEQYF
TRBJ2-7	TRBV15	CATSRDQHAKTGKVYEQYF
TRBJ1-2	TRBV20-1	CSARDSGGTYGYTF
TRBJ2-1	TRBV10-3	CAISESGRLAGVYNEQFF
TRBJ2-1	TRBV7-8	CASSSRDSRLREEQFF
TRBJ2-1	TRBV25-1	CASSVQGLNEQFF
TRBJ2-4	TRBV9	CASSPGPEHIQYF
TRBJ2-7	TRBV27	CASSPQVVGEQYF
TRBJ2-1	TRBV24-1	CATSGALAGVGNEQFF
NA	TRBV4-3	CASSQEATSGSYNEQYF
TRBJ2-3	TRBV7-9	CASSTYSGPSTDTQYF
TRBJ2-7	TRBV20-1	CSAPRRSGSSSYEQYF
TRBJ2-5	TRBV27	CASSPRGMWEETQYF
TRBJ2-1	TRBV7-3	CASTPGPPGDEQFF
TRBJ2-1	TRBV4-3	CASSQDWAGLSYNEQFF
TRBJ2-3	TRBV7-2	CASSSSDTQYF
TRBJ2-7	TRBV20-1	CSARFPSYEQYF
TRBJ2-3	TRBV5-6	CASSYQADTQYF
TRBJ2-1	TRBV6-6	CASSSERDLRGNEQFF
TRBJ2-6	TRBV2	CAGSVAGKVSGANVLTF
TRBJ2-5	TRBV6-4	CASSVREGNEQYF
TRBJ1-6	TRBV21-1	CASSKDAREIRNSPLHF
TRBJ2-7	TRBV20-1	CSAKETSGGYEQYF
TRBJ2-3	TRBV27	CASSLRGVRIADTQYF
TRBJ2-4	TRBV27	CASSPTKTSGIVKNIQYF
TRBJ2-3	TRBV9	CASSVSGLVTSTDTQYF
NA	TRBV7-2	CASSLEWTSVYEQYF
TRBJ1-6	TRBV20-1	CSAREGGPGSPLHF
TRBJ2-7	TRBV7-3	CASSSWGQSSSYGQYF
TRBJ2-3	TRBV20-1	CSARALDYTDTQYF
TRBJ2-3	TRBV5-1	CASSLLPSDTQYF
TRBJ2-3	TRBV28	CASSGRQGRTDTQYF
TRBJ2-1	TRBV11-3	CASSLVSGGGNNEQFF
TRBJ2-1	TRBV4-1	CASSLEGGWNEQFF
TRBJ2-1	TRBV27	CASLRAAGSLTYNEQFF
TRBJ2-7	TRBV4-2	CASSQPGLAASPYEQYF
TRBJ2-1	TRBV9	CASSVALPNEQFF
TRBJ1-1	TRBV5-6	CASSLAKKTEAFF
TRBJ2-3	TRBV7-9	CASSLAAFYLHQADTQYF
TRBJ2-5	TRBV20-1	CSAPRDSQETQYF
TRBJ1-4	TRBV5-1	CASSPTGRDEKLFF
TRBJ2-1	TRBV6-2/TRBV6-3	CASTKAGGPGSEQFF
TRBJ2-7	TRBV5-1	CASSALGQSYEQYF
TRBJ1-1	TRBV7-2	CASSLGRAGQNTEAFF
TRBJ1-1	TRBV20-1	CSARVPGQGEAFF
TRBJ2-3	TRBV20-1	CSASRAGGTTDTQYF
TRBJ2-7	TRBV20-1	CSARRDTKEQYF
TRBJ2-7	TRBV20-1	CSARDKAGSYEQYF